This T cell receptor beta chain was found in a study of shared clonotypes between healthy human individuals. Trimming took off 5 bases at V and 7 bases at J, with 9 bases between the two ends. There are 12 residues in the CDR3. Germline V CDR1 and CDR2: MNHEY, SMNVEV (reference sequence). TCRdb's table, derived via immunoSEQ multiplex PCR, lists solely in-frame clones and lacks some. The table lists some 2,000,000 clones, less than 95% of them singletons, with 0.85% to 1.2% in the top ten. Positive CCR7 selection of CD45RO-negative cells yielded the naive CD8 cells, and terminally differentiated effector memory CD45RA+ cells were excluded.

The TCR sequence derives from a young man in good health. The chain is built from TRBV27 and TRBJ2-1; D ambiguous. The sequencing sample was made of naive CD8+ T cells sorted from blood. CDR3: CASSTGWNEQFF. The CDR3 bases are TGTGCCAGCAGTACCGGGTGGAATGAGCAGTTCTTC.